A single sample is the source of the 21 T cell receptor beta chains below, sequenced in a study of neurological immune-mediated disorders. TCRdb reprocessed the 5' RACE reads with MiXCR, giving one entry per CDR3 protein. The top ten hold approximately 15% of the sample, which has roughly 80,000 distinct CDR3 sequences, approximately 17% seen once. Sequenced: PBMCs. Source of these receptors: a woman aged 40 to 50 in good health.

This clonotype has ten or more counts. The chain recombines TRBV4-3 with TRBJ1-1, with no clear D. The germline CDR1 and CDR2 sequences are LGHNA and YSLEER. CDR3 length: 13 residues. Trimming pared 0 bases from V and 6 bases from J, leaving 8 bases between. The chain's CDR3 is CASSQDVEAEAFF. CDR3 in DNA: TGCGCCAGCAGCCAAGATGTGGAGGCTGAAGCTTTCTTT.

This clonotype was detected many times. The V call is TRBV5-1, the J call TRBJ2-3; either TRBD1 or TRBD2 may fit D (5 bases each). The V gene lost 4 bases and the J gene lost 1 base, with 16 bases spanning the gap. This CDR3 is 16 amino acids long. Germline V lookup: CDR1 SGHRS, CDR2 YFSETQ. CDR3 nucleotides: TGCGCCAGCAGCCCACTCAGGAGAGGGGGCACAGATACGCAGTATTTT. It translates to CASSPLRRGGTDTQYF.

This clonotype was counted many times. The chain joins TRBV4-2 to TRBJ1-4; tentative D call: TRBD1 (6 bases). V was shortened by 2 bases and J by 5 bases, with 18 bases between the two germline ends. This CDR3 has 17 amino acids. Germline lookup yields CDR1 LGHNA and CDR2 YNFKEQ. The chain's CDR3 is CASSQSRQDPLNEKLFF. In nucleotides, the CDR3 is TGTGCCAGCAGCCAATCCCGACAGGACCCCTTAAATGAAAAACTGTTTTTT.

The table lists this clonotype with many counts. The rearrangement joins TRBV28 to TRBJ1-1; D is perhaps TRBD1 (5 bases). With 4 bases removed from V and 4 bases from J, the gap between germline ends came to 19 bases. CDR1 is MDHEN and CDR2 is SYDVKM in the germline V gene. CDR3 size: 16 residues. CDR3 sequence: CASSSPGAKRGTEAFF. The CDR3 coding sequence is TGTGCCAGCAGTTCTCCCGGGGCCAAAAGGGGCACTGAAGCTTTCTTT.

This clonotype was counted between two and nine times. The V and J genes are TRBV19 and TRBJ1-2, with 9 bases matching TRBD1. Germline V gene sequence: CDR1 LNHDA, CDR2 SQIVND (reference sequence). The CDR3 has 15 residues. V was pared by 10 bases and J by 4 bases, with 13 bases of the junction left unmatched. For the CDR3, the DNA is TGTGCCACAGTAGATCCGGGACAGGGACGCTATGGCTACACCTTC. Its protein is CATVDPGQGRYGYTF. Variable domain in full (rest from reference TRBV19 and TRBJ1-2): DGGITQSPKYLFRKEGQNVTLSCEQNLNHDAMYWYRQDPGQGLRLIYYSQIVNDFQKGDIAEGYSVSREKKESFPLTVTSAQKNPTAFYLCATVDPGQGRYGYTFGSGTRLTVV.

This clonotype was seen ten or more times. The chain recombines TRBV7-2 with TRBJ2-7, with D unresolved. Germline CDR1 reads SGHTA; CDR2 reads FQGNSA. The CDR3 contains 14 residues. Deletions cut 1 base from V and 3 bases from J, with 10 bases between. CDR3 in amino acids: CASSLVAQNYEQYF. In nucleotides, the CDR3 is TGTGCCAGCAGCTTAGTGGCACAGAACTACGAGCAGTACTTC.

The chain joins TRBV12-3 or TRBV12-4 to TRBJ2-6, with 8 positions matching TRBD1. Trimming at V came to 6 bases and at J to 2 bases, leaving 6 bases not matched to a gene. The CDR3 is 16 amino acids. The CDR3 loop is CASRHMTGAGANVLTF. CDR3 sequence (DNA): TGTGCCAGCAGACATATGACAGGGGCTGGGGCCAACGTCCTGACTTTC.

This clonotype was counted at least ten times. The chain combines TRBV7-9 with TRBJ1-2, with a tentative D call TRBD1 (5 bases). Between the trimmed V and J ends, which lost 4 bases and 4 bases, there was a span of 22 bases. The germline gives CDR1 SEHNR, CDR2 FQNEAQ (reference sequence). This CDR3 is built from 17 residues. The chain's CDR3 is CASSSYPGLFPLYGYTF. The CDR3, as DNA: TGTGCCAGCAGCTCTTACCCGGGACTCTTCCCGCTCTATGGCTACACCTTC. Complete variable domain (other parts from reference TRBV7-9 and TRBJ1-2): DTGVSQNPRHKITKRGQNVTFRCDPISEHNRLYWYRQTLGQGPEFLTYFQNEAQLEKSRLLSDRFSAERPKGSFSTLEIQRTEQGDSAMYLCASSSYPGLFPLYGYTFGSGTRLTVV.

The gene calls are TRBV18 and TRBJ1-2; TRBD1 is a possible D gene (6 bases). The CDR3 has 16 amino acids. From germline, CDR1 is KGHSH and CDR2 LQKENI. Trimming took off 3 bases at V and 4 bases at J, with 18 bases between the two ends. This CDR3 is CASSPGFGGLRYGYTF. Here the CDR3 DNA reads TGTGCCAGCTCACCCGGGTTCGGGGGGCTCCGCTATGGCTACACCTTC. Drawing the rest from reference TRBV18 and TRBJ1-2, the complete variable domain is NAGVMQNPRHLVRRRGQEARLRCSPMKGHSHVYWYRQLPEEGLKFMVYLQKENIIDESGMPKERFSAEFPKEGPSILRIQQVVRGDSAAYFCASSPGFGGLRYGYTFGSGTRLTVV.

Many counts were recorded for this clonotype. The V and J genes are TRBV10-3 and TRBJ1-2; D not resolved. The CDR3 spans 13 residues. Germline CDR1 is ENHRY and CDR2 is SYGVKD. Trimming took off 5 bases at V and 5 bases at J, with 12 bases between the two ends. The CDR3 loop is CAISSDGLYGYTF. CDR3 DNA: TGTGCCATCAGTTCGGACGGACTGTATGGCTACACCTTC.

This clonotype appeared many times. The CDR3 DNA reads as TGTGCCAGCAGCCCGATCGGAGTGACTGAAGCTTTCTTT. Amino acids: CASSPIGVTEAFF. The chain joins TRBV5-4 to TRBJ1-1; no firm D call. Trimming removed 4 bases at V and 5 bases at J, with 12 bases between. The CDR3 has 13 amino acids. Germline CDR1 reads SGHNT; CDR2 reads YYREEE (reference sequence).

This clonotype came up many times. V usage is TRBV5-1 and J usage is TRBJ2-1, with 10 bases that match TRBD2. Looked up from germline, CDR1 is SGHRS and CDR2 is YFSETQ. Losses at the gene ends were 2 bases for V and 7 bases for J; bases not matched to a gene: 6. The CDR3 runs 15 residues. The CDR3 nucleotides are TGCGCCAGCAGCTTCGGTCCTAGCGGGGGTAATGAGCAGTTCTTC. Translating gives CASSFGPSGGNEQFF.

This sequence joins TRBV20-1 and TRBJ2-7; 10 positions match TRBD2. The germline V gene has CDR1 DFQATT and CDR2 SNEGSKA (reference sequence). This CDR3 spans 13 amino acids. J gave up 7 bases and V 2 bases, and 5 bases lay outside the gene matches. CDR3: CSARSGRAGEQYF. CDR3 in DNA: TGCAGTGCTAGAAGCGGGAGGGCGGGGGAGCAGTACTTC.

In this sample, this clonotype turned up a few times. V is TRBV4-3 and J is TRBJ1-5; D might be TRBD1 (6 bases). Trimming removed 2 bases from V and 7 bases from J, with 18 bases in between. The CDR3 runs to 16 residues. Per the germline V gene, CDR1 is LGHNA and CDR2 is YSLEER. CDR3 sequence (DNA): TGCGCCAGCAGCCAAAACCTACAGGGAAACGGCCAGCCCCAGCATTTT. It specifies CASSQNLQGNGQPQHF.

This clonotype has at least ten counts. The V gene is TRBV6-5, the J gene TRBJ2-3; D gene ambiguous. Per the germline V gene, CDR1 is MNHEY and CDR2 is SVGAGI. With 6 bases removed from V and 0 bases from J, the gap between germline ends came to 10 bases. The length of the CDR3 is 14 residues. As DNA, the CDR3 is TGTGCCAGCAGCCCGACTCCCAGCACAGATACGCAGTATTTT. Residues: CASSPTPSTDTQYF.

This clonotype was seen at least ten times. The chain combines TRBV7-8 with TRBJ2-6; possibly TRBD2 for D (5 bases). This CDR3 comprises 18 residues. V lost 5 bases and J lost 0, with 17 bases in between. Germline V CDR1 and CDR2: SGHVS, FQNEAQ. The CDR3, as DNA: TGTGCCAGCAGCCCCAAAGGGTATCGGGGCTCTGGGGCCAACGTCCTGACTTTC. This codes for CASSPKGYRGSGANVLTF.

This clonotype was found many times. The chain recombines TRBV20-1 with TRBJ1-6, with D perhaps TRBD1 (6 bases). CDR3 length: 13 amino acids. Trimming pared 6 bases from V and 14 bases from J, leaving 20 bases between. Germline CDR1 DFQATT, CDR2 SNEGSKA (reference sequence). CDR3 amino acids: CSAWDTPSGSLHF. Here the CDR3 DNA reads TGCAGTGCCTGGGACACCCCTTCGGGTTCCCTCCACTTT.

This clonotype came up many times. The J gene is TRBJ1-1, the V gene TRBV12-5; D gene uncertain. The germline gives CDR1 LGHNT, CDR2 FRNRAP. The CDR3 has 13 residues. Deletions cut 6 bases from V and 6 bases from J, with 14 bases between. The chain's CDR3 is CASGELQISEAFF. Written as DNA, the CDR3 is TGTGCTAGTGGAGAGTTACAGATTTCTGAAGCTTTCTTT.

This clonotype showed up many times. In DNA, the CDR3 is TGTGCCAGCAGCTTAAGGGGGGTTAGCACAGATACGCAGTATTTT. Translation gives CASSLRGVSTDTQYF. V is TRBV7-3 and J is TRBJ2-3; the D gene is possibly TRBD2 (6 bases). The CDR3 has 15 amino acids. CDR1 SGHTA and CDR2 FQGTGA come from the germline V gene. The V gene lost 1 base and the J gene lost 0 bases, with 8 bases spanning the gap.

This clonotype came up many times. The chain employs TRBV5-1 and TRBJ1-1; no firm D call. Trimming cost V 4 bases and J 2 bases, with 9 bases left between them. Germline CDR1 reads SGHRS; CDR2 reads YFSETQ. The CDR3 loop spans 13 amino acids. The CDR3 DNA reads TGCGCCAGCAGCCCCCGGCCCAACACTGAAGCTTTCTTT. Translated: CASSPRPNTEAFF.

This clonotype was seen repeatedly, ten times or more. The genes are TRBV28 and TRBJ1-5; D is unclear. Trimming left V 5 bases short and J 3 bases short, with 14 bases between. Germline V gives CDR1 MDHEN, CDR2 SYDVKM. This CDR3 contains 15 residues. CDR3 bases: TGTGCCAGCAGTCCCGCGGTCGCAAACAATCAGCCCCAGCATTTT. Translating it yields CASSPAVANNQPQHF.